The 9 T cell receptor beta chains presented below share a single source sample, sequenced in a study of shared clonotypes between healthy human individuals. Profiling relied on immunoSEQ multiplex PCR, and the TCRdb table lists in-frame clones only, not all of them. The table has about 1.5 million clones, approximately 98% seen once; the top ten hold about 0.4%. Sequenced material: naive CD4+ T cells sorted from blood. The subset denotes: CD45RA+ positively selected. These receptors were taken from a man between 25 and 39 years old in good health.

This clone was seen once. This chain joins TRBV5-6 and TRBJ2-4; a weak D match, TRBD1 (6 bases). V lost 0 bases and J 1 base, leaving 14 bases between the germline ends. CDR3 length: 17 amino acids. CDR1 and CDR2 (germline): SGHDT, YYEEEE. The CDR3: CASSLAAAGVAKNIQYF. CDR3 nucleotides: TGTGCCAGCAGCTTGGCCGCGGCAGGGGTTGCCAAAAACATTCAGTACTTC.

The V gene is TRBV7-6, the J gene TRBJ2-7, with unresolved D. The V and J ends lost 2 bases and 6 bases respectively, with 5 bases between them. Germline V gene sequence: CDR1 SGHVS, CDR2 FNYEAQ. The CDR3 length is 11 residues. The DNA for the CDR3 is TGTGCCAGCAGCTTATTCGCCGAGCAGTACTTC. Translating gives CASSLFAEQYF.

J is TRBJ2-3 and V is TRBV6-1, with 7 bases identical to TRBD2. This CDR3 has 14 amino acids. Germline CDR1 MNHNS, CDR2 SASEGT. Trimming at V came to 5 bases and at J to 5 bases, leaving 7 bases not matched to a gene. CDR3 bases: TGTGCCAGCAGTATAGGACTAGTACAAGATACGCAGTATTTT. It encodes CASSIGLVQDTQYF.

CDR3 amino acids: CASSVVFSSYNEQFF. The CDR3 DNA is TGTGCCAGCAGCGTAGTTTTTTCCTCCTACAATGAGCAGTTCTTC. The V call is TRBV9, the J call TRBJ2-1; D gene unclear. V dropped 0 bases and J dropped 0 bases, with 7 bases sitting between them. In germline, CDR1 is SGDLS, CDR2 YYNGEE. The CDR3 totals 15 residues.

Written as DNA, the CDR3 is TGTGCCAGCAGCCAAGAACCGGGACAGGGAAACTATGGCTACACCTTC. It specifies CASSQEPGQGNYGYTF. The chain recombines TRBV4-2 with TRBJ1-2; 9 nucleotides align to TRBD1. From germline, CDR1 is LGHNA and CDR2 YNFKEQ. The CDR3 consists of 16 residues. V gave up 0 bases and J gave up 2 bases; unmatched junction bases: 4.

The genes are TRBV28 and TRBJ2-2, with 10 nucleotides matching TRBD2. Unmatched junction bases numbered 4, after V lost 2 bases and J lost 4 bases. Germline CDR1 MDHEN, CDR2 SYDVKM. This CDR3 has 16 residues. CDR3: CASSLIAGGPTGELFF. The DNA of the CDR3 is TGTGCCAGCAGTTTAATAGCGGGAGGTCCCACCGGGGAGCTGTTTTTT. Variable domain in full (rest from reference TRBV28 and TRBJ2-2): DVKVTQSSRYLVKRTGEKVFLECVQDMDHENMFWYRQDPGLGLRLIYFSYDVKMKEKGDIPEGYSVSREKKERFSLILESASTNQTSMYLCASSLIAGGPTGELFFGEGSRLTVL.

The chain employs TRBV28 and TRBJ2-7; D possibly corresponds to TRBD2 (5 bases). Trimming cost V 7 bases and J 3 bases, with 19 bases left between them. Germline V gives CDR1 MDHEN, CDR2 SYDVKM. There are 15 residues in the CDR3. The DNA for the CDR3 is TGTGCCAGCAACTCTCAACTAGTTGATTTCTACGAGCAGTACTTC. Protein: CASNSQLVDFYEQYF.

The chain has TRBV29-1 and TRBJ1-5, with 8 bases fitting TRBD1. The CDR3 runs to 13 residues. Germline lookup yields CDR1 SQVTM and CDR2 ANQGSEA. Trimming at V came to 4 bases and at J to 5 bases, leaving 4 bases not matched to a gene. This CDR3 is CSVGTGGDQPQHF. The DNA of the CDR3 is TGCAGCGTTGGCACAGGGGGTGATCAGCCCCAGCATTTT. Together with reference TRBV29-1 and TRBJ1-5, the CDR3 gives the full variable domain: SAVISQKPSRDICQRGTSLTIQCQVDSQVTMMFWYRQQPGQSLTLIATANQGSEATYESGFVIDKFPISRPNLTFSTLTVSNMSPEDSSIYLCSVGTGGDQPQHFGDGTRLSIL.

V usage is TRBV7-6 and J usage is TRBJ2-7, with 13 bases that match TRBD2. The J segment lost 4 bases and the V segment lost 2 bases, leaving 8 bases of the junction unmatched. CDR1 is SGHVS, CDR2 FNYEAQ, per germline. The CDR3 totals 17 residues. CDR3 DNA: TGTGCCAGCAGCTTATTTCGCGGGACTAGCGGGAAATACGAGCAGTACTTC. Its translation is CASSLFRGTSGKYEQYF.